The rows below give T cell receptor beta chains drawn from one sample of a study of memory CD4+ T cells and cytomegalovirus serostatus. Profiled with immunoSEQ multiplex PCR; TCRdb holds only in-frame clones, not every one. The data show some 46,000 clones, 60% to 80% seen once. Material for sequencing was memory CD4+ T cells from blood. The receptor source for this set is an adult in good health and CMV-seronegative. The conserved cysteine and the conserved F or W are not part of the CDR3 here. A D gene is named only where the DNA matches it firmly. Size is stated for part of the rows, as once, few or many counts, or as a class when the clone is expanded.

TRBV5-4 | TRBD1 | few | ASSSGQGVIYGYT
TRBV4-1 | NA | NA | ASSQDLRLYYGYT
TRBV6-6 | TRBD2 | NA | ASSYRGVSTDTQY
TRBV7-2 | NA | NA | ASSSRYSYEQY
TRBV4-2 | NA | NA | ASSQTGGGSTDTQY
TRBV5-4 | NA | NA | ASSLESSIGTGELF
TRBV7-9 | TRBD1 | NA | ASSLAPSGQGQKETQY
TRBV9 | NA | few | ASSVTGINTGELF
TRBV7-3 | NA | NA | ASSLTGRQETQY
TRBV5-4 | TRBD1 | NA | ASNRGGNSPLH
TRBV6-1 | NA | NA | ASSVLGTGNSPLH
TRBV5-8 | NA | NA | ASSFREGGYGYT
TRBV28 | NA | NA | ASNNDRDTPNTGELF